This TCR beta chain was captured by sequencing in a study of CD8 T cells in Susac syndrome. The authors reverse transcribed roughly 0.5 to 1 ug RNA with random hexamers. Amplification of the TCR beta CDR3 was carried out by immunoSEQ multiplex PCR, which spanned a total of 54 Vbeta and 13 Jbeta segments. A single record per CDR3 protein comes from TCRdb applying MiXCR to the immunoSEQ multiplex PCR reads. The sample holds roughly 130,000 distinct CDR3 sequences; roughly 96% are singletons and the top ten take roughly 0.13%. The CDR3 length is 14 residues. Germline V gives CDR1 SGHTA, CDR2 FQGNSA. The junction had 4 bases not matched to a gene; V was cut back by 5 bases and J by 3 bases. TCR beta sequencing covered blood CD8+ and CD4+ T cells. Healthy donors acted as controls, with matching for age and sex. While CD8+ and CD4+ T cells were isolated negatively, TEMRA cells were enriched by FACS.

Material: CD4+ T cells from PBMCs. The receptor was isolated from a human donor in good health. The genes are TRBV7-2 and TRBJ2-3; 8 bases align to TRBD2. CDR3 residues: CASSTTSGTDTQYF. The CDR3, as DNA: TGTGCCAGCAGCACAACTAGCGGAACAGATACGCAGTATTTT.